This T cell receptor (beta chain) was sequenced during a study of identical twins. TCRdb re-analysed the 5' RACE reads in MiXCR, keeping a single row per CDR3 protein. The sample consists of nearly 650,000 distinct CDR3 sequences, 7.1% of them appearing once. Notes on the study in general: Excess twin sharing in beta out-of-frame sequences was weaker. Out-of-frame alpha sequences common to twins exhibited an excess of low generation probability. Conclusions leaned on cross-sectional statistical analysis and did not track the same donors over time.

Per germline, CDR1 LGHDT and CDR2 YNNKEL (reference sequence). Trimming stripped 0 bases from V and 4 bases from J, with 18 bases between. This CDR3 comprises 17 residues. This clonotype appeared a few times. Its antigen is as yet unknown. These data were also filed under a second study, of yellow fever vaccine responses in identical twins.

The specimen sequenced was PBMCs. The receptor comes from a woman between 18 and 30 years old in good health. The V call is TRBV3-1, the J call TRBJ1-2; D possibly corresponds to TRBD1 (6 bases). The CDR3 nucleotides are TGTGCCAGCAGCCAAGATTTCCCCGGACAGCGACTCTATGGCTACACCTTC. It specifies CASSQDFPGQRLYGYTF. Full variable domain (rest looked up from reference TRBV3-1 and TRBJ1-2): DTAVSQTPKYLVTQMGNDKSIKCEQNLGHDTMYWYKQDSKKFLKIMFSYNNKELIINETVPNRFSPKSPDKAHLNLHINSLELGDSAVYFCASSQDFPGQRLYGYTFGSGTRLTVV.